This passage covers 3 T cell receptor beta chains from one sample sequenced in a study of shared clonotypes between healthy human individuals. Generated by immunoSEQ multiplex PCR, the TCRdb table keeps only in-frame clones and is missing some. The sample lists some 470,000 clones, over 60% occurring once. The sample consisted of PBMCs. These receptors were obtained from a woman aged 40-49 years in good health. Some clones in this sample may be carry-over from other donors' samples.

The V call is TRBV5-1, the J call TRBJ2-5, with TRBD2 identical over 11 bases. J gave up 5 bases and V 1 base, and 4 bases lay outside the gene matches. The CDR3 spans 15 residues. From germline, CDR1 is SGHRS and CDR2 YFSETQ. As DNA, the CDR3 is TGCGCCAGCAGCTTGACTAGCGGGAGCGCCGAGACCCAGTACTTC. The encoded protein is CASSLTSGSAETQYF. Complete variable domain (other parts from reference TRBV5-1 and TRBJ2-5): KAGVTQTPRYLIKTRGQQVTLSCSPISGHRSVSWYQQTPGQGLQFLFEYFSETQRNKGNFPGRFSGRQFSNSRSEMNVSTLELGDSALYLCASSLTSGSAETQYFGPGTRLLVL.

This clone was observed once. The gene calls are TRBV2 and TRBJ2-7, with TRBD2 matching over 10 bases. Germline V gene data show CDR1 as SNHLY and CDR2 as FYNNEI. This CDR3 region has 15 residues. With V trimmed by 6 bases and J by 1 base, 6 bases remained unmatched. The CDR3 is CASSKELAGSYEQYF. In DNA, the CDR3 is TGTGCCAGCAGCAAAGAACTAGCGGGATCCTACGAGCAGTACTTC. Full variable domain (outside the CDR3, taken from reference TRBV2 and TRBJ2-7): EPEVTQTPSHQVTQMGQEVILRCVPISNHLYFYWYRQILGQKVEFLVSFYNNEISEKSEIFDDQFSVERPDGSNFTLKIRSTKLEDSAMYFCASSKELAGSYEQYFGPGTRLTVT.

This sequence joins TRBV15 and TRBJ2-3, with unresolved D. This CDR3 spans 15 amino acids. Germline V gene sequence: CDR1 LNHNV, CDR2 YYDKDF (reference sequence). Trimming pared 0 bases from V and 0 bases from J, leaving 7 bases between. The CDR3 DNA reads TGTGCCACCAGCAGAGATGGAATGAGCACAGATACGCAGTATTTT. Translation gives CATSRDGMSTDTQYF.